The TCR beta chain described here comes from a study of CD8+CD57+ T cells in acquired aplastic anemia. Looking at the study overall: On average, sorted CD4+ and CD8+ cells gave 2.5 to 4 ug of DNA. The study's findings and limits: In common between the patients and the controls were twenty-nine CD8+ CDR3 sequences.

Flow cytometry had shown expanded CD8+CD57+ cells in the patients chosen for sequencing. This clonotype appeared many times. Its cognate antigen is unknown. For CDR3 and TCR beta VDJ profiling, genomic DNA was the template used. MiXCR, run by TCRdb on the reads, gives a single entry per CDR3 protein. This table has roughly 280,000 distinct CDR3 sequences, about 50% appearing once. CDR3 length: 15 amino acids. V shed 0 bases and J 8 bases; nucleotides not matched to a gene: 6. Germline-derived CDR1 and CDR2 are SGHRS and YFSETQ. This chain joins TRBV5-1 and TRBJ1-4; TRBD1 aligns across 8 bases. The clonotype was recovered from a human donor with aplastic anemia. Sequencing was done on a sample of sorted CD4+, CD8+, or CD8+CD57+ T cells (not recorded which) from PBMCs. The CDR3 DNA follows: TGCGCCAGCAGCTTGGGACAGGGGTACAGGGAAAAACTGTTTTTT. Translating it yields CASSLGQGYREKLFF.